One and the same sample provided the 27 T cell receptor beta chains below, sequenced in a study of T-cell reconstitution after alpha-beta-depleted transplantation in children (TCRdb year 2016). The library relied on PCR. Instrument on record: Illumina HiSeq 2500. To normalize quantification of the TCRbeta repertoire, the TCR libraries were built with molecular barcoding that relied on unique molecular identifiers. TCRdb ran its own pipeline on the public reads, namely fastp trimming at Q25 and MiXCR clone calling, and kept in-frame beta chains. Rows matching on CDR3 protein sequence are summarized as one entry with the most common DNA and genes. Counted in this sample were 350,000 to 400,000 distinct CDR3 sequences; about an eighth of them appeared once. The ten top clones hold 3.5% to 4.5% of the sample. The sample in question was PBMCs, obtained from the stem cell graft. The source of these receptors is a human donor who donated a stem cell graft to a child with Fanconi anemia.

The chain employs TRBV20-1 and TRBJ2-1; D remains unclear. This CDR3 region has 11 residues. Trimming took 5 bases from V and 8 from J, leaving 10 bases between them. CDR1 is DFQATT, CDR2 SNEGSKA, per germline (reference sequence). For the CDR3, the DNA is TGCAGTGCTTCCCCTGGTGATGAGCAGTTCTTC. It codes for CSASPGDEQFF.

This clonotype showed up many times. The genes are TRBV10-3 and TRBJ2-3; D call uncertain. The CDR3 runs to 14 residues. V lost 2 bases to trimming and J lost 0 bases, with 6 bases between them. Germline V CDR1 and CDR2: ENHRY, SYGVKD. The chain's CDR3 is CAISETTSTDTQYF. In DNA, the CDR3 is TGTGCCATCAGTGAGACTACTAGCACAGATACGCAGTATTTT.

This clonotype was counted many times. The genes are TRBV28 and TRBJ2-7; 7 nucleotides agree with TRBD2. The CDR3 extends over 14 amino acids. Germline V gives CDR1 MDHEN, CDR2 SYDVKM. J was trimmed by 3 bases and V by 2 bases; bases with no gene match: 4. In DNA, the CDR3 is TGTGCCAGCAGTTTAGGGACTACTAACTACGAGCAGTACGTC. It specifies CASSLGTTNYEQYV.

This clonotype was recorded at least ten times. V is TRBV7-8 and J is TRBJ1-2; D unresolved. V gave up 5 bases and J gave up 6 bases, with 13 bases separating them. Germline assignment: CDR1 SGHVS and CDR2 FQNEAQ. CDR3 length: 13 amino acids. This CDR3 is CASSQYQWNGYTF. CDR3 DNA sequence: TGTGCCAGCAGCCAGTATCAGTGGAATGGCTACACCTTC.

This clonotype was seen at least ten times. In nucleotides, the CDR3 is TGTGCCACCAGTGATCCAGGGACAGCCGACAATGAGCAGTTCTTC. It specifies CATSDPGTADNEQFF. The V gene is TRBV24-1, the J gene TRBJ2-1, with TRBD1 matching 7 bases. After removal of 3 bases from V and 5 bases from J, the junction contained 6 bases not matched to a gene. This CDR3 has 15 amino acids. Germline V gene lookup returns CDR1 KGHDR and CDR2 SFDVKD.

The chain combines TRBV12-3 or TRBV12-4 with TRBJ2-3, with TRBD1 as a possible D gene (6 bases). Trimming cost V 4 bases and J 8 bases, with 19 bases left between them. This CDR3 region has 15 residues. The CDR3 sequence is CASSWAVGALGTQYF. The CDR3 nucleotides read TGTGCCAGCAGTTGGGCCGTGGGGGCCCTAGGTACGCAGTATTTT.

This chain connects TRBV7-2 to TRBJ1-3, with D uncertain. The V gene's germline CDR1 is SGHTA and CDR2 FQGNSA. The CDR3 spans 16 residues. The V end was cut by 5 bases, the J end by 0 bases, with 14 bases between. In nucleotides, the CDR3 is TGTGCCAGCAGCCAGGCATTTCCCTACTCTGGAAACACCATATATTTT. It translates to CASSQAFPYSGNTIYF.

The chain recombines TRBV29-1 with TRBJ2-3; no clear D gene. Germline V gene lookup returns CDR1 SQVTM and CDR2 ANQGSEA. CDR3 length: 15 amino acids. V dropped 0 bases and J dropped 7 bases, with 17 bases sitting between them. The CDR3 nucleotides read TGCAGCGTTGAAGATCGAAAAGGGCTGGTGAATACGCAGTATTTT. Its protein product is CSVEDRKGLVNTQYF.

This clonotype was counted many times. One end of the junction is discordant with germline, which a read error may explain. The DNA of the CDR3 is TGTGCCAGCAGTTTAGGTGGGGTTGAAGCTTTCTTT. As protein: CASSLGGVEAFF. The chain combines TRBV7-9 with TRBJ1-1; D call uncertain. The CDR3 loop spans 12 amino acids. CDR1 and CDR2 (germline): SEHNR, FQNEAQ (reference sequence).

This clonotype was seen only a few times. The DNA for the CDR3 is TGTGCCAGCAGTTACTCCCTGGGGGGCCAACCCACAGATACGCAGTATTTT. Translation: CASSYSLGGQPTDTQYF. This rearrangement joins TRBV6-2 or TRBV6-3 to TRBJ2-3; the D call may be TRBD1 or TRBD2 (6 bases each). CDR3 length equals 17 residues. V lost 0 bases and J 2 bases, leaving 15 bases between the germline ends. Germline CDR1 and CDR2: MNHEY and SVGEGT.

The chain recombines TRBV3-1 with TRBJ2-1; 12 nucleotides agree with TRBD2. This CDR3 spans 16 amino acids. Germline assignment: CDR1 LGHDT and CDR2 YNNKEL (reference sequence). With V trimmed by 4 bases and J by 10 bases, 11 bases remained unmatched. Here the CDR3 reads CASSPSPSGGALEQFF. In nucleotides, the CDR3 is TGTGCCAGCAGCCCTTCTCCTAGCGGGGGGGCATTAGAGCAGTTCTTC.

The chain recombines TRBV5-1 with TRBJ2-7, with D perhaps matching TRBD1 (6 bases). Per germline, CDR1 SGHRS and CDR2 YFSETQ. Trimming cost V 0 bases and J 3 bases, with 16 bases left between them. CDR3 length equals 16 residues. The CDR3 sequence is CASSLDAGAEGYEQYF. CDR3 sequence (DNA): TGCGCCAGCAGCTTGGATGCAGGGGCGGAAGGCTACGAGCAGTACTTC.

This clonotype was picked up many times. The chain combines TRBV12-3 or TRBV12-4 with TRBJ2-7; unclear D gene. The CDR3 loop spans 11 amino acids. With 1 base removed from V and 6 bases from J, the gap between germline ends came to 4 bases. The CDR3 region has the DNA TGTGCCAGCAGTTTAGGTTTCGAGCAGTACTTC. This codes for CASSLGFEQYF.

This clonotype was seen a few times. The DNA of the CDR3 is TGTGCCAGTAGTACCCCAGGCTGGGGGGGCGAGTACCCGTACGAGCAGTACGTC. Translating it yields CASSTPGWGGEYPYEQYV. V is TRBV19 and J is TRBJ2-7; D may be TRBD2 (7 bases). In germline, CDR1 is LNHDA, CDR2 SQIVND (reference sequence). This CDR3 is built from 18 residues. V was clipped by 4 bases and J by 4 bases, with 26 bases between them.

V usage is TRBV20-1 and J usage is TRBJ1-5; the D gene is possibly TRBD1 (5 bases). Germline assignment: CDR1 DFQATT and CDR2 SNEGSKA (reference sequence). V was shortened by 0 bases and J by 3 bases, with 21 bases between the two germline ends. The CDR3 consists of 18 residues. CDR3 coding DNA: TGCAGTGCTAGAGAGACAGTTGCACCCGCAATTGCCAATCAGCCCCAGCATTTT. Translating gives CSARETVAPAIANQPQHF.

This clonotype has a count of ten or more. The chain has TRBV5-6 and TRBJ1-5; D perhaps matches TRBD1 (6 bases). Germline V gene data show CDR1 as SGHDT and CDR2 as YYEEEE. V was trimmed by 2 bases and J by 0 bases, leaving 9 bases between them. This CDR3 has 15 residues. In DNA form, the CDR3 reads TGTGCCAGCAGCTTACAGGGAGGTAGCAATCAGCCCCAGCATTTT. This codes for CASSLQGGSNQPQHF.

The J gene is TRBJ1-2, the V gene TRBV27; D is ambiguous. The CDR3 sequence is 16 residues long. Germline lookup yields CDR1 MNHEY and CDR2 SMNVEV (reference sequence). Trimming removed 1 base at V and 7 bases at J, with 19 bases between. In DNA form, the CDR3 reads TGTGCCAGCAGTTTATACTCTGAGGATAGGGCTCTTGGCTACACCTTC. Protein: CASSLYSEDRALGYTF.

V gene TRBV5-1 combines with J gene TRBJ2-1, with unresolved D. V was cut by 2 bases and J by 4 bases, with 10 bases left in between. Per the germline V gene, CDR1 is SGHRS and CDR2 is YFSETQ. The CDR3 covers 14 residues. CDR3 DNA sequence: TGCGCCAGCAGCTTAAAGGCCTTATACAATGAGCAGTTCTTC. It codes for CASSLKALYNEQFF. Complete variable domain (other parts from reference TRBV5-1 and TRBJ2-1): KAGVTQTPRYLIKTRGQQVTLSCSPISGHRSVSWYQQTPGQGLQFLFEYFSETQRNKGNFPGRFSGRQFSNSRSEMNVSTLELGDSALYLCASSLKALYNEQFFGPGTRLTVL.

The V gene is TRBV2, the J gene TRBJ2-4; no clear D. The CDR3 has 13 amino acids. CDR1 SNHLY and CDR2 FYNNEI come from the germline V gene. Deletions cut 7 bases from V and 8 bases from J, with 15 bases between. The CDR3 coding sequence is TGTGCCAGCAACCCCGACAAGGCCGACATTCAGTACTTC. Translating gives CASNPDKADIQYF.

This clonotype was seen at least ten times. The gene calls are TRBV29-1 and TRBJ1-2; 8 bases agree with TRBD1. The germline CDR1 and CDR2 sequences are SQVTM and ANQGSEA. V lost 6 bases and J lost 10; bases outside the gene matches: 19. There are 15 residues in the CDR3. CDR3 protein: CSVVGTRTGKIDYTF. CDR3 bases: TGCAGCGTCGTGGGGACTCGGACAGGGAAAATTGACTACACCTTC.

This clonotype was counted many times. One end of the junction varies from germline; a read error may be responsible. V usage is TRBV7-9 and J usage is TRBJ2-1, with TRBD2 identical over 8 bases. Looked up from germline, CDR1 is SEHNR and CDR2 is FQNEAQ (reference sequence). The CDR3 has 14 amino acids. In nucleotides, the CDR3 is TGTGCCAGCAGTTTAGCGGGGAGATACAATGAGCAGTTCTTC. Residues: CASSLAGRYNEQFF.

This clonotype was counted a few times. The genes are TRBV10-3 and TRBJ1-2, with 9 bases that match TRBD1. CDR1 is ENHRY and CDR2 is SYGVKD in the germline V gene. The CDR3 spans 13 residues. With 5 bases clipped from V and 7 bases from J, the junction kept 5 bases outside the gene matches. This CDR3 is CAISRDRDGGYTF. CDR3 sequence (DNA): TGTGCCATCAGTAGGGACAGGGATGGTGGCTACACCTTC.

The rearrangement joins TRBV6-1 to TRBJ1-1, with 7 bases fitting TRBD1. Germline V CDR1 and CDR2: MNHNS, SASEGT. After removal of 5 bases from V and 2 bases from J, the junction contained 5 bases not matched to a gene. This CDR3 is built from 14 residues. The CDR3 DNA follows: TGTGCCAGCAGTCCGTCAGGGGGAAACACTGAAGCTTTCTTT. Protein product: CASSPSGGNTEAFF.

V is TRBV10-2 and J is TRBJ2-7, with D possibly being TRBD1 or TRBD2 (5 bases each). V lost 0 bases, J lost 3 bases, and 9 bases lay in between. The CDR3 sequence is 14 residues long. Germline-derived CDR1 and CDR2 are WSHSY and SAAADI. This CDR3 reads CASSESSGGYEQYF. CDR3 bases: TGCGCCAGCAGTGAGTCGTCTGGGGGCTACGAGCAGTACTTC.

In this sample, this clonotype turned up a few times. The gene calls are TRBV20-1 and TRBJ2-1; D ambiguous. The V end was cut by 6 bases, the J end by 6 bases, with 9 bases between. The CDR3 covers 11 residues. The germline V gene encodes CDR1 DFQATT and CDR2 SNEGSKA (reference sequence). CDR3 bases: TGCAGTGCATGGCGGCTCAATGAGCAGTTCTTC. Translated: CSAWRLNEQFF.

The CDR3 loop is CASSSRVLSGANVLTF. CDR3 DNA: TGTGCCAGCAGCTCCCGGGTCCTCTCTGGGGCCAACGTCCTGACTTTC. This chain links TRBV7-9 with TRBJ2-6; D is ambiguous. The V gene's germline CDR1 is SEHNR and CDR2 FQNEAQ (reference sequence). Trimming took 4 bases from V and 0 from J, leaving 10 bases between them. This CDR3 comprises 16 residues.

In its sample, this clonotype was seen many times. The CDR3 spells CATSDLHSNQPQHF. For the CDR3, the DNA is TGTGCCACCAGTGATTTGCATAGCAATCAGCCCCAGCATTTT. V gene TRBV24-1 combines with J gene TRBJ1-5; D uncertain. The CDR3 is made up of 14 amino acids. From germline, CDR1 is KGHDR and CDR2 SFDVKD. V dropped 0 bases and J dropped 0 bases, with 2 bases sitting between them.